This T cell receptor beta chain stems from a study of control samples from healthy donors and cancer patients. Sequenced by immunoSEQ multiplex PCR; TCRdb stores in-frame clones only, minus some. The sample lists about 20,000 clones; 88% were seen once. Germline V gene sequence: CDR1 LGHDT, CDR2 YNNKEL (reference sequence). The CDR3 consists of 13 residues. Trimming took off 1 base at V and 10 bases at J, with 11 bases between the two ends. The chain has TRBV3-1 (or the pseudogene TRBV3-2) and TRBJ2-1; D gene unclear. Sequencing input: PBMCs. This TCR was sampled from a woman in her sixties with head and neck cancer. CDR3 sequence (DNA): TGTGCCAGCAGCCAAGCCCACCGGAGAGAGCAGTTCTTC. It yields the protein CASSQAHRREQFF.